This passage covers 20 T cell receptor beta chains from one sample sequenced in a study of cytomegalovirus exposure and HLA in healthy donors. Vbeta (60) and Jbeta (13) primers were used in the PCR. This table comes from immunoSEQ multiplex PCR, and its TCRdb copy is limited to in-frame clones, with some not included. The table has about 240,000 clones, over 75% seen once. The sample consisted of PBMCs. These receptors were taken from a boy aged 10-17 years in good health and CMV-seronegative.

The V call is TRBV9, the J call TRBJ2-7; the match to TRBD1 covers 9 bases. The CDR3 is 16 amino acids. The V and J ends lost 3 bases and 2 bases, in that order; junction bases with no gene match: 9. The germline V gene encodes CDR1 SGDLS and CDR2 YYNGEE. CDR3: CASSEGPGQGPYEQYF. CDR3 nucleotides: TGTGCCAGCAGCGAAGGCCCGGGACAGGGACCCTACGAGCAGTACTTC.

This clone has just a few counts. V usage is TRBV4-2 and J usage is TRBJ2-2; tentatively, D is TRBD1 (6 bases). The CDR3 covers 17 residues. V lost 0 bases and J lost 4, with 15 bases in between. CDR1 LGHNA and CDR2 YNFKEQ come from the germline V gene. CDR3 region: CASSQDGGRGGTGELFF. In DNA, the CDR3 is TGTGCCAGCAGCCAAGATGGAGGCAGGGGTGGCACCGGGGAGCTGTTTTTT.

Here the CDR3 reads CASGLPDNEAFF. CDR3 DNA: TGTGCTAGTGGTTTACCAGACAATGAAGCTTTCTTT. The gene calls are TRBV12-5 and TRBJ1-1; D uncertain. CDR3 length equals 12 residues. CDR1 LGHNT and CDR2 FRNRAP come from the germline V gene. Trimming removed 3 bases from V and 7 bases from J, with 9 bases in between.

The genes are TRBV11-2 and TRBJ2-7; 7 nucleotides line up with TRBD2. Trimming cost V 5 bases and J 5 bases; bases outside gene matches: 6. Germline CDR1 reads SGHAT; CDR2 reads FQNNGV. This CDR3 is 13 amino acids long. The CDR3 loop is CASSQTSLDEQYF. The DNA of the CDR3 is TGTGCCAGCAGCCAGACTAGCTTGGACGAGCAGTACTTC. Full variable domain (remainder filled in from reference TRBV11-2 and TRBJ2-7): EAGVAQSPRYKIIEKRQSVAFWCNPISGHATLYWYQQILGQGPKLLIQFQNNGVVDDSQLPKDRFSAERLKGVDSTLKIQPAKLEDSAVYLCASSQTSLDEQYFGPGTRLTVT.

The rearrangement links TRBV30 to TRBJ1-2; no definite D call. The CDR3 loop spans 12 amino acids. Germline lookup yields CDR1 GTSNPN and CDR2 SVGIG (reference sequence). V lost 7 bases, J lost 8 bases, and 17 bases lay in between. For the CDR3, the DNA is TGTGCCTATAATCCTGGGCCCTGGGGCTACACCTTC. This sequence encodes CAYNPGPWGYTF. Full variable domain (remainder filled in from reference TRBV30 and TRBJ1-2): SQTIHQWPATLVQPVGSPLSLECTVEGTSNPNLYWYRQAAGRGLQLLFYSVGIGQISSEVPQNLSASRPQDRQFILSSKKLLLSDSGFYLCAYNPGPWGYTFGSGTRLTVV.

This clone was seen a few times. V is TRBV21-1 and J is TRBJ1-2; TRBD1 is the table's D call, not checked against the DNA. TRBV21-1 is marked as a pseudogene. The CDR3 is 15 residues long. Written as DNA, the CDR3 is TGTGCCAGCAGCAGTCCGGGACAGGGACACTATGGCTACACCTTC. Translating gives CASSSPGQGHYGYTF.

This clone has just one count. The gene calls are TRBV6-1 and TRBJ1-2; the match to TRBD1 covers 7 bases. The CDR3 consists of 12 residues. V was clipped by 8 bases and J by 4 bases; unmatched bases: 4. Germline V gives CDR1 MNHNS, CDR2 SASEGT. CDR3 nucleotides: TGTGCCAGCGAGGACAGGCTCTATGGCTACACCTTC. The encoded protein is CASEDRLYGYTF.

This clone occurred once. The chain has TRBV5-1 and TRBJ1-4, with D perhaps TRBD1 (6 bases). Germline CDR1 reads SGHRS; CDR2 reads YFSETQ. V lost 0 bases to trimming and J lost 4 bases, with 10 bases between them. The CDR3 sequence is 15 residues long. The CDR3 DNA reads TGCGCCAGCAGCTTGGAACAGGGCTTTAATGAAAAACTGTTTTTT. It specifies CASSLEQGFNEKLFF.

DNA for the CDR3: TGTGCCAGCAGCTTAGCTGGCCGGGGCTACGAGCAGTACTTC. The encoded protein is CASSLAGRGYEQYF. The chain employs TRBV11-2 and TRBJ2-7, with D possibly being TRBD2 (5 bases). V was cut by 1 base and J by 3 bases, with 10 bases left in between. The V gene's germline CDR1 is SGHAT and CDR2 FQNNGV. This CDR3 has 14 amino acids.

The DNA for the CDR3 is TGTGCTACCAACTACGGGGGCGATGACAGGGGGCTAGAGTCGGGCTACGAGCAGTACTTC. It translates to CATNYGGDDRGLESGYEQYF. The chain joins TRBV7-7 to TRBJ2-7; TRBD1 matches 10 bases. The CDR3 is 20 amino acids. Germline V gene lookup returns CDR1 SSHAT and CDR2 FNYEAQ (reference sequence).

J is TRBJ1-1 and V is TRBV6-6; D unclear. CDR3 length: 14 amino acids. The germline CDR1 and CDR2 sequences are MNHNY and SVGAGI (reference sequence). The germline V and J ends were trimmed by 5 bases and 1 base, with 11 bases remaining between them. CDR3 bases: TGTGCCAGCAGTCCAGGCCTGGCGAACACTGAAGCTTTCTTT. Its protein product is CASSPGLANTEAFF.

The genes are TRBV5-3 and TRBJ2-1, with D possibly TRBD1 on 6 matching bases. TRBV5-3 is reported as an ORF; its role is uncertain. V was shortened by 1 base and J by 5 bases, with 25 bases between the two germline ends. CDR3 size: 19 residues. Written as DNA, the CDR3 is TGTGCCAGAAGCTTGAATCAGGGGACCCCTCCATTTTTTAACAATGAGCAGTTCTTC. Amino acids: CARSLNQGTPPFFNNEQFF.

This clone was counted once. The V and J genes are TRBV10-3 and TRBJ1-4, with TRBD1 identical over 8 bases. The CDR3 sequence is 15 residues long. Per germline, CDR1 ENHRY and CDR2 SYGVKD. The V segment lost 3 bases and the J segment 8 bases; nucleotides outside the gene matches: 8. CDR3 protein: CAISERTGSNEKLFF. The CDR3 DNA reads as TGTGCCATCAGTGAAAGGACAGGGTCAAACGAAAAACTGTTTTTT.

The genes are TRBV5-4 and TRBJ1-3, with a weak D call TRBD1 (5 bases). The CDR3 has 15 residues. V lost 1 base and J 6 bases, leaving 14 bases between the germline ends. The germline gives CDR1 SGHNT, CDR2 YYREEE (reference sequence). The CDR3 DNA reads as TGTGCCAGCAGCTTGTCTCGCAGGGTGGTAAACACCATATATTTT. This encodes CASSLSRRVVNTIYF.

This clone was seen once. The chain carries TRBV14 and TRBJ1-2; D gene uncertain. The germline V gene encodes CDR1 SGHDN and CDR2 FVKESK. CDR3 size: 13 residues. Between the trimmed V and J ends, which lost 0 bases and 8 bases, there was a span of 10 bases. The CDR3 coding sequence is TGTGCCAGCAGCCAAGATTTGGGCGAGGGCTACACCTTC. It specifies CASSQDLGEGYTF.

V is TRBV19 and J is TRBJ1-5, with D perhaps matching TRBD1 (6 bases). Germline values: CDR1 LNHDA, CDR2 SQIVND (reference sequence). Trimming pared 2 bases from V and 7 bases from J, leaving 18 bases between. There are 16 residues in the CDR3. Here the CDR3 reads CASSIISSGARQPQHF. The CDR3 bases are TGTGCCAGTAGTATAATTTCCTCAGGGGCTCGGCAGCCCCAGCATTTT.

The V gene is TRBV5-1, the J gene TRBJ1-1, with TRBD1 matching over 7 bases. Germline-derived CDR1 and CDR2 are SGHRS and YFSETQ. Germline trimming cut 6 bases from V and 4 bases from J; bases unmatched to any gene: 12. This CDR3 is 15 amino acids long. DNA for the CDR3: TGCGCCAGCAAAAGACAGGGTTCTTTTGGCACTGAAGCTTTCTTT. This sequence encodes CASKRQGSFGTEAFF.

The chain couples TRBV30 to TRBJ2-3; tentatively, D is TRBD1 (6 bases). The CDR3 spans 14 residues. The V end was cut by 0 bases, the J end by 4 bases, with 11 bases between. Germline V gives CDR1 GTSNPN, CDR2 SVGIG (reference sequence). CDR3 loop: CAWSVGAPPDTQYF. CDR3 nucleotide sequence: TGTGCCTGGAGTGTGGGGGCGCCCCCAGATACGCAGTATTTT.

V usage is TRBV7-8 and J usage is TRBJ1-2; 9 bases are a match to TRBD1. J was trimmed by 3 bases and V by 2 bases; bases with no gene match: 1. CDR1 is SGHVS, CDR2 FQNEAQ, per germline. The CDR3 consists of 14 residues. CDR3 amino acids: CASSLRQGDYGYTF. DNA of the CDR3: TGTGCCAGCAGCTTAAGACAGGGGGACTATGGCTACACCTTC.

The chain recombines TRBV5-8 with TRBJ2-3, with D possibly being TRBD1 (6 bases). CDR1 is SGHTS, CDR2 YDEGEE, per germline. Trimming removed 6 bases from V and 0 bases from J, with 20 bases in between. The CDR3 runs 17 residues. CDR3 sequence (DNA): TGTGCCAGCAAAACCAGGACAGAGAAAACTAGCACAGATACGCAGTATTTT. Translation gives CASKTRTEKTSTDTQYF. Looking up the rest from reference TRBV5-8 and TRBJ2-3 gives the full variable domain: EAGVTQSPTHLIKTRGQQATLRCSPISGHTSVYWYQQALGLGLQFLLWYDEGEERNRGNFPPRFSGRQFPNYSSELNVNALELEDSALYLCASKTRTEKTSTDTQYFGPGTRLTVL.